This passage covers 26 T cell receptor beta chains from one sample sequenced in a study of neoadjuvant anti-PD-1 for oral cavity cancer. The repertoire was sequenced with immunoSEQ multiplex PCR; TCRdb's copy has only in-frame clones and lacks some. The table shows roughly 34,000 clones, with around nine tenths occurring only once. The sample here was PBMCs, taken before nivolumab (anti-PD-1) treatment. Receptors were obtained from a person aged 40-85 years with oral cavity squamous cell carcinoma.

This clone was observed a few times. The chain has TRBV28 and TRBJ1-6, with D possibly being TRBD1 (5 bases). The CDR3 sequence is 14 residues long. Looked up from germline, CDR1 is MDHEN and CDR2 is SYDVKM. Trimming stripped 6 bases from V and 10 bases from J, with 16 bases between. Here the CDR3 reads CASRPGRSGSPLHF. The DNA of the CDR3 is TGTGCCAGCAGGCCGGGACGGAGTGGCTCACCCCTCCACTTT.

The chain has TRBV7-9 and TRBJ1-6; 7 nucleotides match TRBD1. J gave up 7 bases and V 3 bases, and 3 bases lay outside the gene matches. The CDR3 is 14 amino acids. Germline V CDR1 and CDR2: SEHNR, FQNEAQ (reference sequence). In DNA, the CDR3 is TGTGCCAGCAGCTTTGGACAGGAAAATTCACCCCTCCACTTT. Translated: CASSFGQENSPLHF.

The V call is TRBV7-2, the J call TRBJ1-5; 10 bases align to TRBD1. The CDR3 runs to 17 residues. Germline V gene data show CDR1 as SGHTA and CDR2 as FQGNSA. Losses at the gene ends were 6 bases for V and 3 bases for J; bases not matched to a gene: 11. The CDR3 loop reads CASRPRAGTGDNQPQHF. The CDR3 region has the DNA TGTGCCAGCAGGCCGAGAGCCGGGACAGGGGACAATCAGCCCCAGCATTTT. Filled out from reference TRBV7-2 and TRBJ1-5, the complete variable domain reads GAGVSQSPSNKVTEKGKDVELRCDPISGHTALYWYRQSLGQGLEFLIYFQGNSAPDKSGLPSDRFSAERTGGSVSTLTIQRTQQEDSAVYLCASRPRAGTGDNQPQHFGDGTRLSIL.

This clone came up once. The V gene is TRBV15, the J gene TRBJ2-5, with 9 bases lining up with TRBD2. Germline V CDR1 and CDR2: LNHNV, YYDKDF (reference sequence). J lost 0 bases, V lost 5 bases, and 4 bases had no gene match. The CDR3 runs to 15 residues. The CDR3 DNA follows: TGTGCCACCAGCTTTAGCGGGGGAAACCAAGAGACCCAGTACTTC. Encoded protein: CATSFSGGNQETQYF.

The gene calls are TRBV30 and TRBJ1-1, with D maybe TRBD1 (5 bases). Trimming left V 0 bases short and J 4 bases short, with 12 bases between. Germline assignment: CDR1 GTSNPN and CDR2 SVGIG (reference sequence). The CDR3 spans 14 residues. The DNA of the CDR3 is TGTGCCTGGAGTGTACAATTGGGGCGCACTGAAGCTTTCTTT. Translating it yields CAWSVQLGRTEAFF.

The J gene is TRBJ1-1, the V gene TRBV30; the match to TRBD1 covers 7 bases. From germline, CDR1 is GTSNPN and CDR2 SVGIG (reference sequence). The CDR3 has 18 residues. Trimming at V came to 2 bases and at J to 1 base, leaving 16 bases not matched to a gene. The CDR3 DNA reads TGTGCCTGGAGTCTATACCTCCCGGGACAGAAGAAGAACACTGAAGCTTTCTTT. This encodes CAWSLYLPGQKKNTEAFF. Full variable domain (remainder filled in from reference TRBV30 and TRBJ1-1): SQTIHQWPATLVQPVGSPLSLECTVEGTSNPNLYWYRQAAGRGLQLLFYSVGIGQISSEVPQNLSASRPQDRQFILSSKKLLLSDSGFYLCAWSLYLPGQKKNTEAFFGQGTRLTVV.

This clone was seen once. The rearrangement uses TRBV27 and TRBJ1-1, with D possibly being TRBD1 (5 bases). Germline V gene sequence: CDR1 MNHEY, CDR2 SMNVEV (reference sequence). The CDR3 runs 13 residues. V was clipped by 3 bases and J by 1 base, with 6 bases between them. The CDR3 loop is CASSFGGNTEAFF. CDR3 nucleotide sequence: TGTGCCAGCAGTTTCGGGGGGAACACTGAAGCTTTCTTT.

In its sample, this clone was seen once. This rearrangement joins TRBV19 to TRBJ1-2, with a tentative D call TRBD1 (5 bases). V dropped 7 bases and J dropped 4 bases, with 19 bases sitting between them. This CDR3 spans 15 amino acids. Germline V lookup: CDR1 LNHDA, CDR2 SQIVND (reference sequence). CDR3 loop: CASKPRDGLFYGYTF. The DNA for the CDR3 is TGTGCCAGTAAACCCCGGGACGGACTTTTCTATGGCTACACCTTC. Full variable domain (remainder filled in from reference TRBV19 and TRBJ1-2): DGGITQSPKYLFRKEGQNVTLSCEQNLNHDAMYWYRQDPGQGLRLIYYSQIVNDFQKGDIAEGYSVSREKKESFPLTVTSAQKNPTAFYLCASKPRDGLFYGYTFGSGTRLTVV.

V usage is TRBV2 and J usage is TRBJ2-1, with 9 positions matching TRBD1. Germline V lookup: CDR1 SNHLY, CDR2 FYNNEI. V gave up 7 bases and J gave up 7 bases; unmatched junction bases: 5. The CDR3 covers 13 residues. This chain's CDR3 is CASNPDRGNEQFF. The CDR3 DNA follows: TGTGCCAGCAATCCCGACAGGGGGAATGAGCAGTTCTTC.

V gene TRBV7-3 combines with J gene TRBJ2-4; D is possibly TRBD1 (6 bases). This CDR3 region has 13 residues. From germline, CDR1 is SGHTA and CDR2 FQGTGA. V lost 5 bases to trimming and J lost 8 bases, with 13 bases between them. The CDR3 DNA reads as TGTGCCAGCAGCCCCCAGCAGGGGCACATTCAGTACTTC. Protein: CASSPQQGHIQYF. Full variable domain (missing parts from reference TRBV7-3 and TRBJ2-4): GAGVSQTPSNKVTEKGKYVELRCDPISGHTALYWYRQSLGQGPEFLIYFQGTGAADDSGLPNDRFFAVRPEGSVSTLKIQRTERGDSAVYLCASSPQQGHIQYFGAGTRLSVL.

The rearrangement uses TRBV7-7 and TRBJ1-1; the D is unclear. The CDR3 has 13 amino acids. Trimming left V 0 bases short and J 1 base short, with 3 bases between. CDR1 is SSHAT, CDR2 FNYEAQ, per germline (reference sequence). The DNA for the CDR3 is TGTGCCAGCAGCTTAGCGGAGAACACTGAAGCTTTCTTT. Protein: CASSLAENTEAFF.

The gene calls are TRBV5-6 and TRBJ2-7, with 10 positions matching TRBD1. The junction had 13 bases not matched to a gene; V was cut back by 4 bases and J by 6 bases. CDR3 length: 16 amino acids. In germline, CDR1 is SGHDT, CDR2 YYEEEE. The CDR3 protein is CASSLERGTGVSEQYF. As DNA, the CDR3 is TGTGCCAGCAGCCTGGAAAGGGGGACAGGGGTCTCCGAGCAGTACTTC.

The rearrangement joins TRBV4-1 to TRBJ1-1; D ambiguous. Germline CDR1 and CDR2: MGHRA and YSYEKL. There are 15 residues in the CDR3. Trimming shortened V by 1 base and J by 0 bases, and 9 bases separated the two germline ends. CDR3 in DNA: TGCGCCAGCAGCCAAGTCGGGGATCTGAACACTGAAGCTTTCTTT. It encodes CASSQVGDLNTEAFF.

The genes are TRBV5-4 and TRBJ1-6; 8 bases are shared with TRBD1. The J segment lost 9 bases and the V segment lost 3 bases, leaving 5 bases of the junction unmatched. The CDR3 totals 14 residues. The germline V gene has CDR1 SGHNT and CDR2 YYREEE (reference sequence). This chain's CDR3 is CASSSRTGSSPLHF. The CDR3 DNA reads TGTGCCAGCAGCTCCCGGACAGGGAGTTCACCCCTCCACTTT.

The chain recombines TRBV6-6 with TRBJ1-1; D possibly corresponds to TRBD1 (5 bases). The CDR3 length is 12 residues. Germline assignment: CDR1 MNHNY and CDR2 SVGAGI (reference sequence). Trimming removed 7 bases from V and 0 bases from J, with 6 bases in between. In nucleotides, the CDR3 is TGTGCCAGCAACAGGATGAACACTGAAGCTTTCTTT. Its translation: CASNRMNTEAFF.

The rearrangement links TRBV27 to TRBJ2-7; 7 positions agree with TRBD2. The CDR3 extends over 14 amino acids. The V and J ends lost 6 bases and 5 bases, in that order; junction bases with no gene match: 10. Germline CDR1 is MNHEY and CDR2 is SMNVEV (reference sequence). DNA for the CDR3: TGTGCCAGCAGAATTCGGGGGGTCAAAAACGAGCAGTACTTC. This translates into CASRIRGVKNEQYF.

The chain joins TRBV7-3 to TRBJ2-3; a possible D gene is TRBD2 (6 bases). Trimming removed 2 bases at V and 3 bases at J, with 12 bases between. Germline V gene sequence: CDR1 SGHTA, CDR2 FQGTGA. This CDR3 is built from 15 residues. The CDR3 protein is CASSLAGIITDTQYF. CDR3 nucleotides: TGTGCCAGCAGCTTAGCGGGGATCATTACAGATACGCAGTATTTT.

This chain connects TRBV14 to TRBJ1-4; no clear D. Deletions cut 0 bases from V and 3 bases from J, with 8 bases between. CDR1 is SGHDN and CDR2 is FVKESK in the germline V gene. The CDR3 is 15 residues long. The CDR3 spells CASSQERQANEKLFF. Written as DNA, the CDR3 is TGTGCCAGCAGCCAAGAGAGGCAGGCTAATGAAAAACTGTTTTTT.

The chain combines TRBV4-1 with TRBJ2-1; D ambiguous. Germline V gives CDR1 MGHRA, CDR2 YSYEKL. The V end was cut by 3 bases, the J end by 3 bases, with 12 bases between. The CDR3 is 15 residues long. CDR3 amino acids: CASSHLDGFYNEQFF. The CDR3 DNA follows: TGCGCCAGCAGCCATTTAGACGGTTTCTACAATGAGCAGTTCTTC.

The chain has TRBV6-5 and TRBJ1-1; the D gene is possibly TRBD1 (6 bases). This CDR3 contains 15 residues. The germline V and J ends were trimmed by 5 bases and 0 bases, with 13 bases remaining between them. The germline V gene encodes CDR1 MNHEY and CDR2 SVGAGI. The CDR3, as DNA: TGTGCCAGCAGTACGACAGGAAGAATGAACACTGAAGCTTTCTTT. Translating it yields CASSTTGRMNTEAFF.

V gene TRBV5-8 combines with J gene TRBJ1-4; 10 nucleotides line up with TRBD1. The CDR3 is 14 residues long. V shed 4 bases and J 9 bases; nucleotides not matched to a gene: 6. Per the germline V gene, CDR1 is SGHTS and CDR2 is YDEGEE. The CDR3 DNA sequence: TGTGCCAGCAGCCTGCGGACAGGGGGGAAAAAACTGTTTTTT. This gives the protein CASSLRTGGKKLFF. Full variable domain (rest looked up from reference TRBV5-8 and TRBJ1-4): EAGVTQSPTHLIKTRGQQATLRCSPISGHTSVYWYQQALGLGLQFLLWYDEGEERNRGNFPPRFSGRQFPNYSSELNVNALELEDSALYLCASSLRTGGKKLFFGSGTQLSVL.

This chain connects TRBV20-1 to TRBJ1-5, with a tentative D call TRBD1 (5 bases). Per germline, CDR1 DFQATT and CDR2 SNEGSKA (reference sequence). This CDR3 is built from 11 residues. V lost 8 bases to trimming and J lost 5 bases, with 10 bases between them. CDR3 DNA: TGCAGTTCGCTGGGGCATCAGCCCCAGCATTTT. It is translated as CSSLGHQPQHF.

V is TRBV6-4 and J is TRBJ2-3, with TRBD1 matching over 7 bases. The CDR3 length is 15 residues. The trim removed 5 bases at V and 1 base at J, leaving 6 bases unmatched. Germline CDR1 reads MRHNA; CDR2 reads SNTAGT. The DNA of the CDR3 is TGTGCCAGCAGTCAGCAGGGGGATGGCACAGATACGCAGTATTTT. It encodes CASSQQGDGTDTQYF.

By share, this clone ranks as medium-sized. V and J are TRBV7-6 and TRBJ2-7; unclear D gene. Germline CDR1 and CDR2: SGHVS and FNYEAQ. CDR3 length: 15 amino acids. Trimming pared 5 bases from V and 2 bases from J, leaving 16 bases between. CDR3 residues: CASSPRPLSTYEQYF. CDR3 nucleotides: TGTGCCAGCAGCCCGCGACCTCTATCTACCTACGAGCAGTACTTC. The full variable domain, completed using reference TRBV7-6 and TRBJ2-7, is GAGVSQSPRYKVTKRGQDVALRCDPISGHVSLYWYRQALGQGPEFLTYFNYEAQQDKSGLPNDRFSAERPEGSISTLTIQRTEQRDSAMYRCASSPRPLSTYEQYFGPGTRLTVT.

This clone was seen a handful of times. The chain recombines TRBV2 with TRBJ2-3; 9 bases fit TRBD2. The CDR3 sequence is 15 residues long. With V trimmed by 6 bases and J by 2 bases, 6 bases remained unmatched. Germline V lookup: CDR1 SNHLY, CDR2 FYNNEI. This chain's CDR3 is CASSVAGAFTDTQYF. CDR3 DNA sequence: TGTGCCAGCAGCGTAGCGGGGGCCTTCACAGATACGCAGTATTTT.

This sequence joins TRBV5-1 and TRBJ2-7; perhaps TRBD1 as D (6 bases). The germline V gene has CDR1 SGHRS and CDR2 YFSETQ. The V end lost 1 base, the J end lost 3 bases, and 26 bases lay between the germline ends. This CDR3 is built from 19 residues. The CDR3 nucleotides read TGCGCCAGCAGCTTGCGGGTGTTGTTTTCAGGGGTGGAGGTCTACGAGCAGTACTTC. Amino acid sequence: CASSLRVLFSGVEVYEQYF. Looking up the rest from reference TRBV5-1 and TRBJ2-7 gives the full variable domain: KAGVTQTPRYLIKTRGQQVTLSCSPISGHRSVSWYQQTPGQGLQFLFEYFSETQRNKGNFPGRFSGRQFSNSRSEMNVSTLELGDSALYLCASSLRVLFSGVEVYEQYFGPGTRLTVT.